This T cell receptor (beta chain) was identified during a study of T cells in Graves' hyperthyroidism and ophthalmopathy. Any patient presenting with uncontrolled infection, other autoimmune disease, pregnancy or lactation was left out. Diagnosis relied on clinical symptoms, serum thyroxine and TRAb, thyroid ultrasound and orbital computed tomography. Amplification yielded TCR beta CDR3 regions, with RNA transcripts as the source. Carried out on the TCR CDR3, a first-round RT-PCR used the HTBI primer set. TCRdb re-called the multiplex PCR reads through MiXCR, storing one row per CDR3 protein. The sample contains 560,000 or so distinct CDR3 sequences, nearly 20% of which appear only once. Germline trimming cut 3 bases from V and 3 bases from J; bases unmatched to any gene: 7. The CDR3 consists of 16 residues.

The origin of this receptor is a middle-aged man with Graves' ophthalmopathy. The chain employs TRBV12-3 or TRBV12-4 and TRBJ2-7; 11 bases map to TRBD2. The source material was blood. The CDR3 region is CASSFRETSGVYEQYF. The CDR3 bases are TGTGCCAGCAGTTTTAGGGAGACTAGCGGGGTCTACGAGCAGTACTTC.